Listed below are T cell receptor beta chains from one sample, sequenced in a study of blood T cells in healthy people across ages. Each CDR3 protein is one row after TCRdb ran MiXCR on the 5' RACE reads. Among about 600,000 distinct CDR3 sequences listed, 40% to 50% were seen once. The material sequenced was blood. These receptors originate from an elderly man in good health. CDR3s include the opening cysteine and the closing phenylalanine or tryptophan. D genes are given only for firm matches. Clone size is not always given. Where it is, it says once, few, many or a class for expanded clones.

>TRBJ2-7|TRBD2|TRBV10-3|-
TGTGCCATCAGGAATGCGGGAGAATCCTACGAGCAGTACTTC
CAIRNAGESYEQYF
>TRBJ2-3|TRBD2|TRBV20-1|few
TGCAGTGCTGCCGGACTAGCGGGAGACCGGGGTACGCAGTATTTT
CSAAGLAGDRGTQYF
>TRBJ2-5|TRBD2|TRBV20-1|few
TGCAGTGCTAGAGATTGGACTAGCGCGGGGTCAAAGACCCAGTACTTC
CSARDWTSAGSKTQYF
>TRBJ2-5|-|TRBV5-5|-
TGTGCCAGCAGCTTCGGGAGATCGGCCCAAGAGACCCAGTACTTC
CASSFGRSAQETQYF
>TRBJ2-1|-|TRBV6-5|-
TGTGCCAGCAGTTACTCGACGGTTAGCGGCAAAACGGAGTTCTTC
CASSYSTVSGKTEFF
>TRBJ2-1|-|TRBV5-1|-
TGCGCCAGCAGGACGGCGGGAAGCTACAATGAGCAGTTCTTC
CASRTAGSYNEQFF
>TRBJ1-2|-|TRBV29-1|few
TGCAGCGGCCGAATAGGGTATGGCTACACCTTC
CSGRIGYGYTF
>TRBJ2-1|TRBD1|TRBV5-1|-
TGCGCCAGCAGGGAGGCAGGGGGCGCCTCCTACAATGAGCAGTTCTTC
CASREAGGASYNEQFF
>TRBJ1-2|-|TRBV6-6|-
TGTGCCAGCAGTTACTCGAGGACGTTCCTCGGGGGCTACACCTTC
CASSYSRTFLGGYTF
>TRBJ2-7|-|TRBV20-1|-
TGCAGTGCTAGCATCCTGGGACGGGATTACGAGCAGTACTTC
CSASILGRDYEQYF